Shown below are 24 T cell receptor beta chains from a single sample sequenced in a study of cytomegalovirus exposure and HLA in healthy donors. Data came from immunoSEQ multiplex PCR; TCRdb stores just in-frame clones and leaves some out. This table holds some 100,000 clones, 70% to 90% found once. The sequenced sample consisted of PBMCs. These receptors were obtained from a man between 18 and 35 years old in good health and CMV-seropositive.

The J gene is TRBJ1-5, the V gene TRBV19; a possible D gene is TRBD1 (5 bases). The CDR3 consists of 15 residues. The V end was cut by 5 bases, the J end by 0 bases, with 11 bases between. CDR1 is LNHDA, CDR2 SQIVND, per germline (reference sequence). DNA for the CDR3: TGTGCCAGTAGTTGGGCAGGGCATAGCAATCAGCCCCAGCATTTT. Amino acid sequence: CASSWAGHSNQPQHF.

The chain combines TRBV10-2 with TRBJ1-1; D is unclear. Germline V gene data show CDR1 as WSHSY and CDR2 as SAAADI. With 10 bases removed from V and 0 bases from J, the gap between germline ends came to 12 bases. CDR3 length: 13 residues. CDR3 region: CATKELMNTEAFF. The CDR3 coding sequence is TGCGCCACCAAAGAACTCATGAACACTGAAGCTTTCTTT.

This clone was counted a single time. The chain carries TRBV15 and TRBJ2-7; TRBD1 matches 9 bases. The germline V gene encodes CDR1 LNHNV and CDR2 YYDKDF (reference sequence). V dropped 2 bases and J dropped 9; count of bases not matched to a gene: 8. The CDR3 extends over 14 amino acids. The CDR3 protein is CATSRWTGENVQYF. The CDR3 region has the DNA TGTGCCACCAGCAGATGGACAGGGGAAAATGTGCAGTACTTC. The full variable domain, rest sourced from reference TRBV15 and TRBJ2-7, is DAMVIQNPRYQVTQFGKPVTLSCSQTLNHNVMYWYQQKSSQAPKLLFHYYDKDFNNEADTPDNFQSRRPNTSFCFLDIRSPGLGDTAMYLCATSRWTGENVQYFGPGTRLTVT.

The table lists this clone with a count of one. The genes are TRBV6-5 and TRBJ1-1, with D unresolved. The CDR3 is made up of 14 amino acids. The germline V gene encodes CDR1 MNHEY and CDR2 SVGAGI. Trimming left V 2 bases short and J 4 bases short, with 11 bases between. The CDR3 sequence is CASSYREEGTEAFF. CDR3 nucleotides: TGTGCCAGCAGTTACAGGGAGGAGGGCACTGAAGCTTTCTTT.

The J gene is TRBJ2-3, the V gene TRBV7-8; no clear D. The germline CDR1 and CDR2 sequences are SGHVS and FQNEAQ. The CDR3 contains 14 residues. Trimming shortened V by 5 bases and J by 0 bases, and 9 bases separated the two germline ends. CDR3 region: CASSPFTSTDTQYF. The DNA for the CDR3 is TGTGCCAGCAGCCCATTCACTAGCACAGATACGCAGTATTTT.

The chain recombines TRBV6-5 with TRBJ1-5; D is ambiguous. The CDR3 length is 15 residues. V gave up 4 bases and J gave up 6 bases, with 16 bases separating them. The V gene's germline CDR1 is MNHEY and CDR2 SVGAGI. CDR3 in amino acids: CASSSQPGGSQPQHF. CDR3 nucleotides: TGTGCCAGCAGTTCCCAACCGGGAGGGAGTCAGCCCCAGCATTTT.

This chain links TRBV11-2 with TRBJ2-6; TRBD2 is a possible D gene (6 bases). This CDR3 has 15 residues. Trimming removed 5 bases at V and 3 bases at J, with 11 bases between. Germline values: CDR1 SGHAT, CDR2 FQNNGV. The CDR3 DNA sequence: TGTGCCAGCAGCCCTTTGGGGGGTGGGGCCAACGTCCTGACTTTC. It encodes CASSPLGGGANVLTF.

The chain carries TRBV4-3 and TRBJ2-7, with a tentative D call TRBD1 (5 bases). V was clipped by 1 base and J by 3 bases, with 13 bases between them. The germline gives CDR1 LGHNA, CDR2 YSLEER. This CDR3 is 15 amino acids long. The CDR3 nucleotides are TGCGCCAGCAGCCAAGGAACAGGCGGCTACTACGAGCAGTACTTC. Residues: CASSQGTGGYYEQYF.

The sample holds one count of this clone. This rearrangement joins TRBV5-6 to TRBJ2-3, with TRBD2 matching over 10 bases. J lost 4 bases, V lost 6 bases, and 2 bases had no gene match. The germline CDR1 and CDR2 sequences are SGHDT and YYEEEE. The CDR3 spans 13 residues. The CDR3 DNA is TGTGCCAGCAACCTAGCGGGGGCAGATACGCAGTATTTT. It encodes CASNLAGADTQYF.

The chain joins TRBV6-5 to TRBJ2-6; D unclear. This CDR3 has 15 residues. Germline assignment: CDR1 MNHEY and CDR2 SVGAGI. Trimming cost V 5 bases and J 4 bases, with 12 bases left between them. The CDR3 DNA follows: TGTGCCAGCAGTCCGACCCGAGCGGGGGCCAACGTCCTGACTTTC. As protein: CASSPTRAGANVLTF.

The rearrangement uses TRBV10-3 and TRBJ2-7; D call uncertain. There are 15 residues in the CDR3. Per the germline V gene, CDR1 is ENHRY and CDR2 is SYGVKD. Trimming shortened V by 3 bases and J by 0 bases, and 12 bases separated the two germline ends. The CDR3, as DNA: TGTGCCATCAGTGATGCGGTGAGAAACTCCTACGAGCAGTACTTC. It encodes CAISDAVRNSYEQYF.

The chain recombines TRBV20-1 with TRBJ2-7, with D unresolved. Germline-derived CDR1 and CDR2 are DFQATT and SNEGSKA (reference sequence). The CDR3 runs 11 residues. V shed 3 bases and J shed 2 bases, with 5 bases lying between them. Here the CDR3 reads CSASSAYEQYF. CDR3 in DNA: TGCAGTGCTAGTTCGGCCTACGAGCAGTACTTC.

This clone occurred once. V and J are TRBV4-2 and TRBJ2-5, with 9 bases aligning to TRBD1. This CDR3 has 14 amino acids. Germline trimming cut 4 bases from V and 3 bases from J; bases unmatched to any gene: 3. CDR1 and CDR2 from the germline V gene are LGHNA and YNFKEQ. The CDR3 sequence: CASSPGQGKETQYF. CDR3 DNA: TGTGCCAGCAGCCCTGGACAGGGGAAAGAGACCCAGTACTTC.

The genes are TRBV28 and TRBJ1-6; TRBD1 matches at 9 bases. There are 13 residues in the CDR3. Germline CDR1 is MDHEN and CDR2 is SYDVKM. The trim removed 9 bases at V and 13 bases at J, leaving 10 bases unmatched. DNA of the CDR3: TGTGCCAGTCGGACAGGGGCCCAGTTTCCCCTCCACTTT. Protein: CASRTGAQFPLHF.

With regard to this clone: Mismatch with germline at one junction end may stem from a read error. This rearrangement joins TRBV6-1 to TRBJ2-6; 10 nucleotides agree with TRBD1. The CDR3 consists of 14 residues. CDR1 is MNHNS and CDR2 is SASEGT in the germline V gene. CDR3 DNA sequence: TGTGCCAGCAAAACCGGGACAGGGGTCAACGTCCTGACTTTC. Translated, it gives CASKTGTGVNVLTF.

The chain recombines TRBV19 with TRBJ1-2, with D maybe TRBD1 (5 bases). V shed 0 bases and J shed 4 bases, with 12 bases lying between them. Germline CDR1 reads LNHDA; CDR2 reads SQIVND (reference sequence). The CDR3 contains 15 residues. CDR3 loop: CASSIDLRGGYGYTF. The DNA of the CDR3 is TGTGCCAGTAGTATAGACCTTCGCGGGGGCTATGGCTACACCTTC.

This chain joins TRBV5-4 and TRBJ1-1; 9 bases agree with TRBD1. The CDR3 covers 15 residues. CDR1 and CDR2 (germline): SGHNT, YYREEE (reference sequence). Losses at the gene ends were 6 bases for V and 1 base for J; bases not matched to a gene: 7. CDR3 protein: CASTTGGTENTEAFF. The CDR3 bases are TGTGCCAGCACCACAGGGGGCACGGAGAACACTGAAGCTTTCTTT.

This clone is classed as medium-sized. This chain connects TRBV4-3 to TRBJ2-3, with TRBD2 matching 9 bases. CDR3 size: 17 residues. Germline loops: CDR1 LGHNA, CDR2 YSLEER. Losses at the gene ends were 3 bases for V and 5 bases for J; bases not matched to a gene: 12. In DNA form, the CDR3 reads TGCGCCAGCAGCCAGGGAGCGGGGGGTGCTGTGGGAGATACGCAGTATTTT. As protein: CASSQGAGGAVGDTQYF.

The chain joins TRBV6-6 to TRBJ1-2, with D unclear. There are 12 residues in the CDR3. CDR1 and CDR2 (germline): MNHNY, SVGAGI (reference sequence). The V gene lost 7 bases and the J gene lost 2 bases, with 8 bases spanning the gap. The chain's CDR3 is CASNSGNYGYTF. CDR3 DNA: TGTGCCAGCAATTCAGGAAACTATGGCTACACCTTC.

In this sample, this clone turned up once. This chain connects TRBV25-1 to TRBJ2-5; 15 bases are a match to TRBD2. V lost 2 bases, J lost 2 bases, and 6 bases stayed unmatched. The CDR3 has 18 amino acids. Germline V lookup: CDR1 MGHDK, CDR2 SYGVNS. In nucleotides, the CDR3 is TGTGCCAGCAGTGAAGGTGCGGGACTAGCGGGGGGACAAGAGACCCAGTACTTC. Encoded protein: CASSEGAGLAGGQETQYF.

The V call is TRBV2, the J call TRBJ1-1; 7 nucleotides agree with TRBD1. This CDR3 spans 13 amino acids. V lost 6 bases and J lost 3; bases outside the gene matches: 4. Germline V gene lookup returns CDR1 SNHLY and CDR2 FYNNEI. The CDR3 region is CASRKTGYTEAFF. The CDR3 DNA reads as TGTGCCAGCAGGAAGACAGGGTACACTGAAGCTTTCTTT.

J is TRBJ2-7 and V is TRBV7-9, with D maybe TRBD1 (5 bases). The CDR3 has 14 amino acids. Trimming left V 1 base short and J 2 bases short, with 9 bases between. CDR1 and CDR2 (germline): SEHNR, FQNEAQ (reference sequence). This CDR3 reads CASSLGQYTYEQYF. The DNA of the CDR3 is TGTGCCAGCAGCTTAGGACAGTATACCTACGAGCAGTACTTC.

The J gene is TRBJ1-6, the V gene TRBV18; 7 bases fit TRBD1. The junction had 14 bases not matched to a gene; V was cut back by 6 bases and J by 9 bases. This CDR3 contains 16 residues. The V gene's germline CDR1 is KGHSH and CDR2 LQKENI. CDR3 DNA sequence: TGTGCCAGCTCTCACGGGACAGAAATCTCTACTTCACCCCTCCACTTT. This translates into CASSHGTEISTSPLHF.

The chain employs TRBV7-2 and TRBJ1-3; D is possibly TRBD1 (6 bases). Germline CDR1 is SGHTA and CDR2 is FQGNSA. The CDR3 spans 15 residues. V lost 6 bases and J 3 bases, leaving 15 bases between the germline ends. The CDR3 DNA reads TGTGCCAGCAGTTGGGACATCATCGATGGAAACACCATATATTTT. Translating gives CASSWDIIDGNTIYF.